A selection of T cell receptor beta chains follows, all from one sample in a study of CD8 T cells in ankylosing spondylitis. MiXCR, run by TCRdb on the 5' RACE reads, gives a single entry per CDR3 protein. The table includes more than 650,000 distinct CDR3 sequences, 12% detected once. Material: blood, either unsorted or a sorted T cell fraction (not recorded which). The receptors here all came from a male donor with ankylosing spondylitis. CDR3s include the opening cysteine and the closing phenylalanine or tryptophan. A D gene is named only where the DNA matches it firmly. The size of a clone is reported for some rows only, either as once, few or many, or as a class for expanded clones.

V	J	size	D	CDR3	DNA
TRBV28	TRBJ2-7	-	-	CASSSAGTESYEQYF	TGTGCCAGCAGTTCCGCCGGGACCGAGTCCTACGAGCAGTACTTC
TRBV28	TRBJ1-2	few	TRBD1	CASRAGTGNYTF	TGTGCCAGCAGAGCCGGGACAGGGAATTACACCTTC
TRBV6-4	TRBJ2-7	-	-	CASSDVGSGVQYF	TGTGCCAGCAGTGACGTCGGGAGCGGCGTGCAGTACTTC
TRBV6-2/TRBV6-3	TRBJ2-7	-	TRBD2	CASSYDPSPGTTSGDGEQYF	TGTGCCAGCAGTTACGACCCCTCCCCGGGGACGACTAGCGGGGATGGCGAGCAGTACTTC
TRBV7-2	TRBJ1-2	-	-	CASSLDRAGLRVAF	TGTGCCAGCAGCTTAGATAGGGCAGGACTACGAGTGGCGTTC
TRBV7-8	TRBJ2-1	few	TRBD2	CASSSGTSGENEQFF	TGTGCCAGCAGCTCCGGAACTAGCGGGGAGAATGAGCAGTTCTTC
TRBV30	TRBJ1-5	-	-	CAWAGDSNQPQHF	TGTGCCTGGGCAGGGGATAGCAATCAGCCCCAGCATTTT
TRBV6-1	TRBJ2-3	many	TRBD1	CASTKVGDRSDTQYF	TGTGCCAGCACCAAAGTGGGGGACAGATCAGATACGCAGTATTTT
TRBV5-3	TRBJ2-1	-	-	CARSPRPGYNEQFF	TGTGCCAGAAGCCCCAGACCGGGCTACAATGAGCAGTTCTTC
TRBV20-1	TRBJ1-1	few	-	CSANHPLNTEAFF	TGCAGTGCAAACCATCCCCTGAACACTGAAGCTTTCTTT
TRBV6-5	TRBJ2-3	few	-	CASSYNGAEDTQYF	TGTGCCAGCAGTTACAACGGGGCAGAAGATACGCAGTATTTT
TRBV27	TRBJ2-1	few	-	CASRSEAGWVNEQFF	TGTGCCAGCAGATCGGAGGCGGGATGGGTCAATGAGCAGTTCTTC
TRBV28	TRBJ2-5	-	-	CASSSGTPIGTQYF	TGTGCCAGCAGCTCCGGGACCCCCATTGGGACCCAGTACTTC
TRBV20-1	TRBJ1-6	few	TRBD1	CSADPTGTGGSPLHF	TGCAGTGCTGATCCGACCGGGACAGGGGGCTCACCCCTCCACTTT
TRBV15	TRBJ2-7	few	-	CATSYPVAQYEQYF	TGTGCCACCAGCTACCCGGTAGCGCAGTACGAGCAGTACTTC
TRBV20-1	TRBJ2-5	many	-	CSSPGRETQYF	TGCAGTTCTCCGGGACGTGAGACCCAGTACTTC
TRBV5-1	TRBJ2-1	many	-	CASSGFNNEQFF	TGCGCCAGCAGCGGGTTCAACAATGAGCAGTTCTTC
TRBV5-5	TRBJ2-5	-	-	CASSFPGGLPETQYF	TGTGCCAGCAGCTTCCCTGGGGGACTCCCAGAGACCCAGTACTTC
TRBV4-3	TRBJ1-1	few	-	CASSRLGGPGTEAFF	TGCGCCAGCAGCCGCCTTGGGGGTCCGGGCACTGAAGCTTTCTTT
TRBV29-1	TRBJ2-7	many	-	CSVEGTYEQYF	TGCAGCGTTGAAGGAACCTACGAGCAGTACTTC
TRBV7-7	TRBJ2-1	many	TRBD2	CASSLASGSNEQFF	TGTGCTAGCAGCTTAGCTAGCGGGAGCAATGAGCAGTTCTTC
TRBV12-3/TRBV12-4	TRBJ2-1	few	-	CASSTQHSNNEQFF	TGTGCCAGCAGCACCCAGCACAGCAACAATGAGCAGTTCTTC
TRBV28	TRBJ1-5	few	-	CASRPEGIGQPQHF	TGTGCCAGCAGACCTGAGGGAATCGGCCAGCCCCAGCATTTT
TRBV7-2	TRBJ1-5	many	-	CASSLGQGQPQHF	TGTGCCAGCAGTTTAGGGCAGGGCCAGCCCCAGCATTTT
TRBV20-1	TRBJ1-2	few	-	CSARDAVRSGYTF	TGCAGTGCTAGAGATGCAGTTAGAAGTGGCTACACCTTC
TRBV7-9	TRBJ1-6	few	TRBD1	CASSRDRASSPLHF	TGTGCCAGCAGCCGCGACAGGGCTTCTTCACCCCTCCACTTT
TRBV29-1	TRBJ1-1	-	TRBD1	CSVGPTGTEAFF	TGCAGCGTCGGACCGACAGGGACAGAAGCTTTCTTT
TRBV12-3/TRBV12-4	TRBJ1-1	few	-	CASSPLGVKGTEAFF	TGTGCCAGCAGCCCCCTTGGGGTAAAAGGCACTGAAGCTTTCTTT
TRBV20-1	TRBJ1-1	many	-	CSARQNTEAFF	TGCAGTGCGCGGCAAAACACTGAAGCTTTCTTT
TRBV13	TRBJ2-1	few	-	CASSSGGLGGYEQFF	TGTGCCAGCAGCTCCGGGGGCCTAGGGGGTTACGAGCAGTTCTTC
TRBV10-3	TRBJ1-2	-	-	CAISEGGDYGYTF	TGTGCCATCAGTGAAGGGGGAGACTATGGCTACACCTTC
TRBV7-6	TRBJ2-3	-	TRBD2	CASSPRLAGYNTDTQYF	TGTGCCAGCAGCCCCAGACTAGCGGGCTATAACACAGATACGCAGTATTTT
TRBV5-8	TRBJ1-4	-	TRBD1	CASSGDRGDEKLFF	TGTGCCAGCAGCGGGGACAGGGGTGATGAAAAACTGTTTTTT
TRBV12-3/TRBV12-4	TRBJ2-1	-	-	CASRWSSSNEQFF	TGTGCCAGCAGGTGGAGTTCCTCCAATGAGCAGTTCTTC
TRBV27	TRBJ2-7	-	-	CASSLWRTEGAEQYF	TGTGCCAGCAGTTTATGGCGAACGGAGGGGGCCGAGCAGTACTTC
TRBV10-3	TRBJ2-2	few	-	CAISESWGANTGELFF	TGTGCCATCAGTGAGTCGTGGGGGGCGAACACCGGGGAGCTGTTTTTT
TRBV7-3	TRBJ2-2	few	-	CASSLGAVSTGELFF	TGTGCCAGCAGCTTAGGTGCGGTGTCCACCGGGGAGCTGTTTTTT
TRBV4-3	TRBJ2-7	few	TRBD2	CASSPRLGSGGLSYEQYF	TGCGCCAGCAGCCCAAGATTGGGCAGCGGGGGACTCTCCTACGAGCAGTACTTC
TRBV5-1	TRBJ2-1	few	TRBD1	CASSPWTGGYNEQFF	TGCGCCAGCAGCCCTTGGACAGGGGGCTACAATGAGCAGTTCTTC
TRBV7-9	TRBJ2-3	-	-	CASSAKVGPDTQYF	TGTGCCAGCAGTGCCAAAGTCGGTCCAGATACGCAGTATTTT
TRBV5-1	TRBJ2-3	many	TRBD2	CASSFGGGGTDTQYF	TGTGCCAGCAGCTTCGGGGGGGGGGGCACAGATACGCAGTATTTT
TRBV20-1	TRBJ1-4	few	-	CSARDLTGNEKLFF	TGCAGTGCTAGAGATCTAACAGGAAACGAAAAACTGTTTTTT
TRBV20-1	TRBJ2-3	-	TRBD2	CSARDPIAGDTQYF	TGCAGTGCTAGAGATCCTATAGCGGGAGATACGCAGTATTTT
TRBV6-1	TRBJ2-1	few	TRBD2	CASAGQRGYNEQFF	TGTGCCAGCGCCGGCCAGCGGGGGTACAATGAGCAGTTCTTC
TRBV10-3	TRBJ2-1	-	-	CAIRNPPGLSNEQFF	TGTGCCATCCGGAATCCACCGGGACTCTCTAATGAGCAGTTCTTC
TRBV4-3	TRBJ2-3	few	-	CASSPSRQTDTQYF	TGCGCCAGCAGCCCCTCCAGACAGACAGATACGCAGTATTTT
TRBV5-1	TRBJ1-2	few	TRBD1	CASSERQGNGYTF	TGCGCCAGCAGCGAGCGACAGGGCAATGGCTACACCTTC